This TCR beta chain was profiled in a study of cytomegalovirus exposure and HLA in healthy donors. In this sample, this clone turned up once. Its antigen is not identified. Study conclusions and caveats: Data from an earlier analysis indicated that most TCR beta V segments were productive either about 87% or about 30% of the time. The authors considered a cluster of highly shared sequence variants likely to be a sequencing artifact. Investigators reported approximately 170 TCR beta chains as tied to cytomegalovirus.

PCR used 60 Vbeta primers and 13 Jbeta primers. Only in-frame clones appear in the TCRdb table, and some are missing; sequencing was by immunoSEQ multiplex PCR. In the table there are roughly 150,000 clones, around 75% of which are singletons. Germline V gene lookup returns CDR1 MGHRA and CDR2 YSYEKL. The CDR3 is made up of 15 amino acids. Unmatched junction bases numbered 2, after V lost 0 bases and J lost 7 bases. The TCR originated in a woman under 30 in good health and CMV-seronegative. Input material: PBMCs. This chain joins TRBV4-1 and TRBJ1-4; the match to TRBD1 covers 10 bases. The CDR3 coding sequence is TGCGCCAGCAGCCAAGAGAGGGACAGGGGTGAAAAACTGTTTTTT. This encodes CASSQERDRGEKLFF.